This T cell receptor beta chain came from a study of T cell responses to AZD1222 COVID-19 vaccine. The CDR3 consists of 12 residues. V lost 6 bases and J lost 4, with 9 bases in between. In germline, CDR1 is MDHEN, CDR2 SYDVKM. Worth noting for this clone: What it recognizes is unknown.

Second-dose recipients at about 4 or about 12 weeks were treated as one pooled group. General observations from the study: Vaccine-related CD4 TCRs covered spike, predominating at 160-218 and 743-854. Donors in the cohort were predominantly white British and more often female, and clonal diversity was possibly underestimated. After two AZD1222 doses, spike-specific TCR breadth and depth rose versus day 0.

This table comes from immunoSEQ multiplex PCR, and its TCRdb copy is limited to in-frame clones, with some not included. This table holds about 140,000 clones, 88% found once. The sequencing here drew on peripheral blood, taken 28 days after the second AZD1222 dose. This TCR was sampled from an adult who received the AZD1222 COVID-19 vaccine. The chain is built from TRBV28 and TRBJ1-2; D call uncertain. CDR3 loop: CASSQGLYGYTF. DNA for the CDR3: TGTGCCAGCAGCCAAGGACTCTATGGCTACACCTTC.